The source of this T cell receptor (beta chain) is a study of blood T cell repertoires in COVID-19. Study background: COVID-19 samples, acute and convalescent, were from the United States, Italy and Spain.

The CDR3 runs to 19 residues. Germline lookup yields CDR1 SGHTA and CDR2 FQGTGA. The trim removed 3 bases at V and 0 bases at J, leaving 11 bases unmatched. Per the original methods: For nucleated cells, counts were estimated from reference gene primer amplification. Assay used: immunoSEQ multiplex PCR; TCRdb lists only in-frame clones, some missing. V, J and clone size are taken as reported in that table, and D and trimming were inferred from the DNA itself. The table shows approximately 230,000 clones, with about 90% occurring only once. The chain has TRBV7-3 and TRBJ2-3; TRBD2 aligns across 11 bases. The material sequenced was peripheral blood. This receptor was obtained from a man between 18 and 35 years old with active or convalescent COVID-19. The CDR3 sequence: CASSFPTGTSGSSTDTQYF. For the CDR3, the DNA is TGTGCCAGCAGCTTCCCCACCGGGACTAGCGGATCTAGCACAGATACGCAGTATTTT.